This T cell receptor (beta chain) was sequenced for a study of shared clonotypes between healthy human individuals. Profiling relied on immunoSEQ multiplex PCR, and the TCRdb table lists in-frame clones only, not all of them. The profile shows roughly 640,000 clones, 95% to 98% of them singletons. Germline CDR1 reads MDHEN; CDR2 reads SYDVKM. The CDR3 sequence is 15 residues long. Trimming shortened V by 2 bases and J by 0 bases, and 10 bases separated the two germline ends. The chain uses TRBV28 and TRBJ1-1, with no clear D. This receptor was identified in a woman aged 25 to 39 in good health. Sequences were obtained from naive CD4+ T cells sorted from blood. Specified subset: CD45RA+ positively selected. The CDR3 region is CASSLAGPMNTEAFF. The CDR3 DNA reads as TGTGCCAGCAGTTTAGCTGGACCCATGAACACTGAAGCTTTCTTT.